One and the same sample provided the 12 T cell receptor beta chains below, sequenced in a study of shared clonotypes between healthy human individuals. Only in-frame clones appear in the TCRdb table, and some are missing; sequencing was by immunoSEQ multiplex PCR. The data contain roughly 2.5 million clones, around 94% of them singletons. The material sequenced was naive CD4+ T cells sorted from blood. Subset reported: CD45RA+ positively selected. These receptors were taken from a man younger than 30 in good health.

This clone was found once. V is TRBV7-3 and J is TRBJ2-7; D is possibly TRBD2 (5 bases). Germline lookup yields CDR1 SGHTA and CDR2 FQGTGA. Trimming took 0 bases from V and 6 from J, leaving 9 bases between them. The CDR3 extends over 13 amino acids. The CDR3 reads CASSLTRRSEQYF. Here the CDR3 DNA reads TGTGCCAGCAGCTTAACGCGGAGGAGCGAGCAGTACTTC.

The rearrangement joins TRBV28 to TRBJ1-1; TRBD1 matches 9 bases. Trimming at V came to 5 bases and at J to 5 bases, leaving 6 bases not matched to a gene. Germline CDR1 reads MDHEN; CDR2 reads SYDVKM. This CDR3 comprises 14 residues. Here the CDR3 DNA reads TGTGCCAGCAGTCGAACAGGGGGCCGGACTGAAGCTTTCTTT. It translates to CASSRTGGRTEAFF.

The sample holds a few counts of this clone. This sample includes further DNA sequences coding for the same CDR3. The chain combines TRBV6-6 with TRBJ2-5, with no clear D. The CDR3 is made up of 14 amino acids. Trimming pared 0 bases from V and 1 base from J, leaving 6 bases between. CDR1 is MNHNY, CDR2 SVGAGI, per germline (reference sequence). CDR3 in DNA: TGTGCCAGCAGTTACTCGGGCAGCCAAGAGACCCAGTACTTC. It is translated as CASSYSGSQETQYF.

As to this clone: At the DNA level, this CDR3 is encoded by other sequences in the same sample as well. The chain joins TRBV6-5 to TRBJ2-5; D might be TRBD2 (5 bases). Trimming took off 4 bases at V and 5 bases at J, with 8 bases between the two ends. The length of the CDR3 is 12 residues. The V gene's germline CDR1 is MNHEY and CDR2 SVGAGI. The CDR3: CASSSPGETQYF. The CDR3 DNA reads as TGTGCCAGCAGTTCCCCGGGGGAGACCCAGTACTTC.

The gene calls are TRBV6-5 and TRBJ2-5, with D uncertain. The CDR3 spans 12 residues. Trimming stripped 8 bases from V and 11 bases from J, with 18 bases between. The V gene's germline CDR1 is MNHEY and CDR2 SVGAGI. The CDR3 is CASSRSQSKQYF. The DNA of the CDR3 is TGTGCCAGCTCGCGGAGCCAAAGCAAGCAGTACTTC.

This chain uses TRBV5-1 with TRBJ1-2, with TRBD1 matching over 8 bases. Germline CDR1 SGHRS, CDR2 YFSETQ. The trim removed 3 bases at V and 8 bases at J, leaving 6 bases unmatched. The CDR3 has 13 amino acids. CDR3 nucleotides: TGCGCCAGCAGCTCTATGGGACAGGAGGGCTACACCTTC. Protein product: CASSSMGQEGYTF.

The rearrangement links TRBV25-1 to TRBJ1-2; 12 bases are shared with TRBD1. V trimming: 6 bases; J trimming: 7 bases; junction bases outside the gene matches: 3. The germline V gene has CDR1 MGHDK and CDR2 SYGVNS. CDR3 length: 13 amino acids. CDR3 bases: TGTGCCAGCAGGGGACAGGGGGCGGCTGGCTACACCTTC. This translates into CASRGQGAAGYTF.

Regarding this clone: Within the sample, other DNA sequences also encode this same CDR3. The chain recombines TRBV5-6 with TRBJ1-5; D remains unclear. Germline V gives CDR1 SGHDT, CDR2 YYEEEE. V gave up 1 base and J gave up 4 bases, with 6 bases separating them. The CDR3 runs to 13 residues. Written as DNA, the CDR3 is TGTGCCAGCAGCTTGTCCTCGAATCAGCCCCAGCATTTT. It encodes CASSLSSNQPQHF.

This clone has just one count. V and J are TRBV21-1 and TRBJ2-7. TRBV21-1 is classified as a pseudogene. The CDR3 totals 15 residues. The CDR3 sequence is CASSKALSESHEQYF. The CDR3 DNA reads as TGTGCCAGCAGCAAAGCGCTATCGGAAAGCCACGAGCAGTACTTC.

In regard to this clone: Other nucleotide sequences in the sample specify the same CDR3. J is TRBJ2-1 and V is TRBV10-3; D not resolved. This CDR3 is 11 amino acids long. The V end was cut by 3 bases, the J end by 6 bases, with 3 bases between. CDR1 is ENHRY and CDR2 is SYGVKD in the germline V gene. CDR3 DNA sequence: TGTGCCATCAGTGACAGCAATGAGCAGTTCTTC. Translated: CAISDSNEQFF.

The rearrangement links TRBV5-1 to TRBJ2-7, with 10 bases matching TRBD1. Looked up from germline, CDR1 is SGHRS and CDR2 is YFSETQ. The CDR3 is made up of 19 amino acids. V trimming: 6 bases; J trimming: 4 bases; junction bases outside the gene matches: 22. CDR3 sequence: CASKTSQPGTGDEPYEQYF. The CDR3, as DNA: TGCGCCAGCAAAACTTCACAACCCGGGACAGGGGACGAACCTTACGAGCAGTACTTC.

The chain carries TRBV6-5 and TRBJ1-5; the D gene is possibly TRBD1 (6 bases). The CDR3 is made up of 13 amino acids. CDR1 and CDR2 (germline): MNHEY, SVGAGI. V shed 2 bases and J shed 9 bases, with 11 bases lying between them. The CDR3 region is CASSYMKGGPQHF. DNA for the CDR3: TGTGCCAGCAGTTACATGAAGGGGGGGCCCCAGCATTTT.